The source of this T cell receptor (beta chain) is a study of patients and donors after allogeneic stem cell transplantation. TCRdb re-analysed the RT-PCR reads in MiXCR, keeping a single row per CDR3 protein. The sample consists of about a million distinct CDR3 sequences, 18% of them appearing once. Trimming removed 5 bases from V and 0 bases from J; junction bases left unmatched: 5. This CDR3 spans 15 amino acids. A few counts support this clonotype. This receptor was obtained from a human donor who was either an allogeneic HSCT recipient or a stem cell or donor lymphocyte infusion donor (not recorded which). It is not recorded whose cells these are; they may come from a transplant donor. The sample taken for sequencing was blood, either unsorted or a sorted T cell fraction (not recorded which). The chain links TRBV12-3 or TRBV12-4 to TRBJ1-1; TRBD1 matches at 8 bases. Written as DNA, the CDR3 is TGTGCCAGCAGTCGACAGGGGCCCATGAACACTGAAGCTTTCTTT. Encoded protein: CASSRQGPMNTEAFF.